Following are 32 T cell receptor beta chains from one sample sequenced in a study of neoadjuvant anti-PD-1 for oral cavity cancer. Sequencing was performed with immunoSEQ multiplex PCR; in TCRdb, only in-frame clones are kept and a portion is missing. The table has 15,000 or so clones, 60% to 75% seen once; the top ten hold 2% to 3%. The time point here: after neoadjuvant nivolumab, at surgical resection. This specimen was PBMCs, taken after nivolumab (anti-PD-1) treatment. These receptors were obtained from a person aged 40 to 85 with oral cavity squamous cell carcinoma.

This clone has just a few counts. The chain carries TRBV28 and TRBJ2-7; maybe TRBD1 (6 bases). There are 16 residues in the CDR3. The V gene's germline CDR1 is MDHEN and CDR2 SYDVKM. Deletions cut 4 bases from V and 0 bases from J, with 16 bases between. DNA of the CDR3: TGTGCCAGCAGTTCGCCGGGACATGTGAGCTCCTACGAGCAGTACTTC. It codes for CASSSPGHVSSYEQYF.

The chain recombines TRBV2 with TRBJ1-1; perhaps TRBD1 as D (5 bases). The germline V gene has CDR1 SNHLY and CDR2 FYNNEI. The CDR3 runs to 14 residues. The V and J ends lost 8 bases and 1 base respectively, with 14 bases between them. DNA for the CDR3: TGTGCCAGCGGATTGGGACGAGCGAACACTGAAGCTTTCTTT. Translated, it gives CASGLGRANTEAFF.

Here the CDR3 reads CASSSDRGRAYEQYF. Written as DNA, the CDR3 is TGTGCCAGCTCCAGTGACAGGGGGCGCGCCTACGAGCAGTACTTC. The chain is built from TRBV6-6 and TRBJ2-7, with TRBD1 identical over 10 bases. Trimming took 8 bases from V and 2 from J; bases not matched to a gene: 9. Germline CDR1 and CDR2: MNHNY and SVGAGI (reference sequence). The CDR3 length is 15 residues.

The rearrangement joins TRBV7-8 to TRBJ2-3; unclear D gene. The CDR3 has 14 amino acids. V shed 0 bases and J shed 2 bases, with 6 bases lying between them. Germline V gene data show CDR1 as SGHVS and CDR2 as FQNEAQ. The CDR3, as DNA: TGTGCCAGCAGCTTAGCGGGTTCCACAGATACGCAGTATTTT. This translates into CASSLAGSTDTQYF.

The gene calls are TRBV6-1 and TRBJ2-1, with 12 bases that match TRBD1. This CDR3 has 17 amino acids. The V gene end was trimmed by 3 bases and the J gene end by 7 bases; junction bases not matched to a gene: 10. Germline V gene data show CDR1 as MNHNS and CDR2 as SASEGT. The CDR3 reads CASSDAGTGGGMNEQFF. DNA of the CDR3: TGTGCCAGCAGTGATGCCGGGACAGGGGGCGGGATGAATGAGCAGTTCTTC.

The chain recombines TRBV7-6 with TRBJ1-5; tentative D call: TRBD1 (6 bases). The CDR3 totals 13 residues. V lost 4 bases to trimming and J lost 7 bases, with 11 bases between them. Germline lookup yields CDR1 SGHVS and CDR2 FNYEAQ. The CDR3 spells CASSSGQQQPQHF. The DNA of the CDR3 is TGTGCCAGCAGCTCAGGACAGCAACAGCCCCAGCATTTT. The full variable domain, with the rest looked up from reference TRBV7-6 and TRBJ1-5, is GAGVSQSPRYKVTKRGQDVALRCDPISGHVSLYWYRQALGQGPEFLTYFNYEAQQDKSGLPNDRFSAERPEGSISTLTIQRTEQRDSAMYRCASSSGQQQPQHFGDGTRLSIL.

This chain joins TRBV11-2 and TRBJ1-2; D is uncertain. Between the trimmed V and J ends, which lost 6 bases and 8 bases, there was a span of 22 bases. Germline V CDR1 and CDR2: SGHAT, FQNNGV. The CDR3 covers 15 residues. In DNA form, the CDR3 reads TGTGCCAGCAGGCCCCTCCGCTTCGCCGACGGGGGCTACACCTTC. Amino acid sequence: CASRPLRFADGGYTF. The whole variable domain, remainder taken from reference TRBV11-2 and TRBJ1-2, is EAGVAQSPRYKIIEKRQSVAFWCNPISGHATLYWYQQILGQGPKLLIQFQNNGVVDDSQLPKDRFSAERLKGVDSTLKIQPAKLEDSAVYLCASRPLRFADGGYTFGSGTRLTVV.

The chain employs TRBV25-1 and TRBJ2-2, with TRBD1 identical over 10 bases. J was trimmed by 4 bases and V by 3 bases; bases with no gene match: 5. Germline V gene sequence: CDR1 MGHDK, CDR2 SYGVNS. This CDR3 contains 16 residues. This CDR3 reads CASSDGQGVSTGELFF. The CDR3 DNA reads as TGTGCCAGCAGTGACGGACAGGGGGTTAGCACCGGGGAGCTGTTTTTT. Combining the CDR3 with reference TRBV25-1 and TRBJ2-2 gives the whole variable domain EADIYQTPRYLVIGTGKKITLECSQTMGHDKMYWYQQDPGMELHLIHYSYGVNSTEKGDLSSESTVSRIRTEHFPLTLESARPSHTSQYLCASSDGQGVSTGELFFGEGSRLTVL.

V is TRBV2 and J is TRBJ1-2; no clear D gene. With 5 bases removed from V and 8 bases from J, the gap between germline ends came to 18 bases. The CDR3 totals 14 residues. Germline CDR1 and CDR2: SNHLY and FYNNEI. The DNA of the CDR3 is TGTGCCAGCAGTCCCACCCTGGGGATTATAGGCTACACCTTC. As protein: CASSPTLGIIGYTF.

V is TRBV5-1 and J is TRBJ1-2, with a possible D match to TRBD1 (6 bases). The V end was cut by 1 base, the J end by 0 bases, with 10 bases between. This CDR3 spans 15 amino acids. Germline V gene lookup returns CDR1 SGHRS and CDR2 YFSETQ. The CDR3 DNA reads as TGCGCCAGCAGCTTGCGGGGGGCGCCTAACTATGGCTACACCTTC. Translated, it gives CASSLRGAPNYGYTF.

This clone has more than one count but fewer than ten. The chain combines TRBV30 with TRBJ1-1, with D unresolved. V lost 2 bases and J lost 0, with 4 bases in between. Germline V CDR1 and CDR2: GTSNPN, SVGIG (reference sequence). The CDR3 extends over 12 amino acids. CDR3 DNA sequence: TGTGCCTGGAGTCGGGTGAACACTGAAGCTTTCTTT. This encodes CAWSRVNTEAFF.

This chain links TRBV10-3 with TRBJ2-2; the match to TRBD2 covers 7 bases. Germline loops: CDR1 ENHRY, CDR2 SYGVKD. Trimming cost V 9 bases and J 5 bases; bases outside gene matches: 9. The CDR3 covers 14 residues. In DNA form, the CDR3 reads TGTGCCATAGAGAGCGGGACTGAAACCGGGGAGCTGTTTTTT. Amino acid sequence: CAIESGTETGELFF.

The V call is TRBV21-1, the J call TRBJ2-5; TRBD2, the D gene given by the table, was not confirmed from the DNA. TRBV21-1 is a pseudogene. This CDR3 region has 16 residues. CDR3 amino acids: CASREARPGRWQTQYF. Here the CDR3 DNA reads TGTGCCAGCAGAGAAGCGCGGCCAGGGAGGTGGCAGACCCAGTACTTC.

The chain joins TRBV28 to TRBJ2-7; 7 nucleotides match TRBD1. Germline V gives CDR1 MDHEN, CDR2 SYDVKM. The CDR3 length is 12 residues. Trimming removed 6 bases from V and 3 bases from J; junction bases left unmatched: 2. CDR3 bases: TGTGCCAGCAGAGGGGGCCGCTACGAGCAGTACTTC. Translated: CASRGGRYEQYF.

The chain joins TRBV7-8 to TRBJ2-7, with 9 bases matching TRBD2. CDR1 and CDR2 from the germline V gene are SGHVS and FQNEAQ. The CDR3 is made up of 15 amino acids. With V trimmed by 0 bases and J by 0 bases, 0 bases remained unmatched. The CDR3 here is CASSLASGSSYEQYF. The CDR3 nucleotides are TGTGCCAGCAGCTTAGCTAGCGGGAGCTCCTACGAGCAGTACTTC.

The chain is built from TRBV28 and TRBJ2-3; D unresolved. Germline V gene sequence: CDR1 MDHEN, CDR2 SYDVKM. CDR3 size: 16 residues. Between the trimmed V and J ends, which lost 4 bases and 2 bases, there was a span of 16 bases. This CDR3 is CASSYSLRENTDTQYF. In DNA, the CDR3 is TGTGCCAGCAGTTACAGCCTAAGAGAAAACACAGATACGCAGTATTTT.

This clone showed up just once. This sequence joins TRBV5-1 and TRBJ2-1; the match to TRBD1 covers 11 bases. Germline loops: CDR1 SGHRS, CDR2 YFSETQ. V gave up 2 bases and J gave up 5 bases; unmatched junction bases: 6. This CDR3 region has 16 residues. The CDR3, as DNA: TGCGCCAGCAGCTTTTTATCGGGACAGGGGGACAATGAGCAGTTCTTC. Encoded protein: CASSFLSGQGDNEQFF.

This rearrangement joins TRBV4-1 to TRBJ2-1; D is unclear. CDR1 and CDR2 (germline): MGHRA, YSYEKL. This CDR3 comprises 16 residues. Trimming cost V 0 bases and J 2 bases, with 11 bases left between them. CDR3 sequence: CASSQDYRNTYNEQFF. The CDR3 DNA sequence: TGCGCCAGCAGCCAAGATTATCGGAATACCTACAATGAGCAGTTCTTC.

There are a few counts of this clone. This chain links TRBV9 with TRBJ1-5; no clear D gene. The CDR3 contains 14 residues. The ends were cut back, 3 bases at V and 1 base at J, with 8 bases in the middle. Germline lookup yields CDR1 SGDLS and CDR2 YYNGEE. DNA for the CDR3: TGTGCCAGCAGCGAAACCCCAAGCAATCAGCCCCAGCATTTT. Amino acid sequence: CASSETPSNQPQHF.

The V and J genes are TRBV29-1 and TRBJ1-1; D unresolved. The CDR3 length is 11 residues. V shed 8 bases and J shed 4 bases, with 11 bases lying between them. The V gene's germline CDR1 is SQVTM and CDR2 ANQGSEA. In nucleotides, the CDR3 is TGCAGCCTATTGCATGGCACTGAAGCTTTCTTT. Translating gives CSLLHGTEAFF.

This rearrangement joins TRBV30 to TRBJ2-5, with 7 positions matching TRBD1. The end of the DNA aligns better with TRBJ2-7, so the J call may be wrong. CDR1 GTSNPN and CDR2 SVGIG come from the germline V gene (reference sequence). The CDR3 sequence is 13 residues long. CDR3 nucleotides: TGTGCCGGGACGATGACAGGGCCCTACGAGCAGTACTTC. It codes for CAGTMTGPYEQYF.

This chain joins TRBV14 and TRBJ2-4; D is possibly TRBD1 (6 bases). The V and J ends lost 3 bases and 15 bases respectively, with 12 bases between them. The CDR3 loop spans 11 amino acids. The germline V gene has CDR1 SGHDN and CDR2 FVKESK. CDR3 nucleotides: TGTGCCAGCAGCCAGGGGGCTCTGATGTACTTC. Its translation: CASSQGALMYF.

The rearrangement uses TRBV11-2 and TRBJ2-5, with D uncertain. V gave up 3 bases and J gave up 7 bases, with 6 bases separating them. The CDR3 is made up of 11 amino acids. In germline, CDR1 is SGHAT, CDR2 FQNNGV. The CDR3 nucleotides read TGTGCCAGCAGCTTGGAAGGGACCCAGTACTTC. Translation gives CASSLEGTQYF.

V is TRBV7-8 and J is TRBJ1-5; a possible D gene is TRBD1 (5 bases). V lost 0 bases to trimming and J lost 1 base, with 22 bases between them. Germline assignment: CDR1 SGHVS and CDR2 FQNEAQ. This CDR3 has 20 residues. The CDR3 protein is CASSLAGQGIVFWSNQPQHF. CDR3 DNA sequence: TGTGCCAGCAGCTTAGCGGGGCAGGGTATAGTTTTCTGGAGCAATCAGCCCCAGCATTTT.

This chain joins TRBV28 and TRBJ1-2; D is uncertain. Trimming left V 6 bases short and J 8 bases short, with 13 bases between. The CDR3 totals 12 residues. CDR1 MDHEN and CDR2 SYDVKM come from the germline V gene. The CDR3 nucleotides read TGTGCCAGCAGGAAGCAGGCGGCGGGCTACACCTTC. This codes for CASRKQAAGYTF.

This clone was detected only a few times. The gene calls are TRBV6-5 and TRBJ1-2, with D unresolved. The CDR3 runs to 11 residues. Germline V CDR1 and CDR2: MNHEY, SVGAGI. V lost 5 bases, J lost 11 bases, and 12 bases lay in between. The CDR3 DNA reads as TGTGCCAGCAGTGATGGGCCCGAGTACACCTTC. It codes for CASSDGPEYTF.

The CDR3 coding sequence is TGCAGCGGGAGACAGGGGGCTAACACCGGGGAGCTGTTTTTT. It yields the protein CSGRQGANTGELFF. The chain is built from TRBV29-1 and TRBJ2-2; 10 nucleotides match TRBD1. Looked up from germline, CDR1 is SQVTM and CDR2 is ANQGSEA. V shed 7 bases and J 2 bases; nucleotides not matched to a gene: 4. CDR3 size: 14 residues.

The genes are TRBV5-1 and TRBJ1-2; D is perhaps TRBD1 (6 bases). V was trimmed by 6 bases and J by 4 bases, leaving 19 bases between them. Germline lookup yields CDR1 SGHRS and CDR2 YFSETQ. This CDR3 contains 15 residues. CDR3 nucleotides: TGCGCCAGCACCCAGGTCAGGGGAGGATTCTATGGCTACACCTTC. Translation gives CASTQVRGGFYGYTF.

The rearrangement links TRBV9 to TRBJ1-1; 9 positions match TRBD1. After removal of 3 bases from V and 5 bases from J, the junction contained 8 bases not matched to a gene. Per the germline V gene, CDR1 is SGDLS and CDR2 is YYNGEE. The CDR3 runs 15 residues. CDR3 protein: CASSGSQGALTEAFF. The DNA of the CDR3 is TGTGCCAGCAGCGGCTCACAGGGGGCGCTTACTGAAGCTTTCTTT.

The rearrangement links TRBV7-8 to TRBJ1-5, with no clear D. Per the germline V gene, CDR1 is SGHVS and CDR2 is FQNEAQ. The length of the CDR3 is 15 residues. Trimming took off 2 bases at V and 0 bases at J, with 8 bases between the two ends. CDR3 sequence reads: CASSLLGNSNQPQHF. The CDR3 region has the DNA TGTGCCAGCAGCTTATTAGGTAATAGCAATCAGCCCCAGCATTTT.

V is TRBV19 and J is TRBJ1-2; no reliable D call. V was cut by 5 bases and J by 4 bases, with 8 bases left in between. The CDR3 is 12 amino acids. The germline CDR1 and CDR2 sequences are LNHDA and SQIVND (reference sequence). Here the CDR3 reads CASSLSLYGYTF. In nucleotides, the CDR3 is TGTGCCAGTAGTCTATCACTCTATGGCTACACCTTC.

The chain employs TRBV7-9 and TRBJ2-3, with D perhaps TRBD2 (5 bases). The CDR3 length is 14 residues. The V gene's germline CDR1 is SEHNR and CDR2 FQNEAQ (reference sequence). The V gene lost 2 bases and the J gene lost 5 bases, with 11 bases spanning the gap. The CDR3 is CASSLYGDRDTQYF. CDR3 bases: TGTGCCAGCAGCTTATACGGGGATAGAGATACGCAGTATTTT.